The 3 T cell receptor beta chains given below trace back to one sample, sequenced in a study of cytomegalovirus exposure and HLA in healthy donors (dated by TCRdb to the late 2010s). Libraries were built with the immunoSEQ multiplex PCR assay. The multiplex PCR relied on a mix of 60 forward primers for TCR Vbeta segments and 13 reverse primers for TCR Jbeta segments. TCRdb's version of the immuneACCESS table is confined to in-frame rearrangements and falls short of the full clone set. An unresolved V gene accounts for under half of the shortfall where checked; the remainder is of unknown origin. For this sample there are 130,000 or so clones; 65% to 90% appear just once. The ten largest make up 2.5% to 3.5% of the sample. The sample was PBMCs. The receptors were sampled from a young woman in good health and CMV-seropositive.

The chain links TRBV6-1 to TRBJ2-2; the match to TRBD1 covers 10 bases. The CDR3 runs 14 residues. CDR1 and CDR2 (germline): MNHNS, SASEGT. The junction had 1 base not matched to a gene; V was cut back by 6 bases and J by 3 bases. The CDR3 protein is CASSGQGDTGELFF. In DNA form, the CDR3 reads TGTGCCAGCAGCGGACAGGGGGACACCGGGGAGCTGTTTTTT.

The chain carries TRBV9 and TRBJ2-7; no reliable D call. V was clipped by 0 bases and J by 1 base, with 8 bases between them. Germline V lookup: CDR1 SGDLS, CDR2 YYNGEE. The CDR3 totals 14 residues. The CDR3 loop reads CASSVGQDSYEQYF. For the CDR3, the DNA is TGTGCCAGCAGCGTAGGGCAGGATTCCTACGAGCAGTACTTC.

J is TRBJ2-7 and V is TRBV28; D unclear. There are 13 residues in the CDR3. Trimming cost V 5 bases and J 1 base, with 9 bases left between them. Germline CDR1 MDHEN, CDR2 SYDVKM. DNA for the CDR3: TGTGCCAGCAGTAGACTGAGTTCCTACGAGCAGTACTTC. This encodes CASSRLSSYEQYF. The full variable domain, in which reference TRBV28 and TRBJ2-7 provide the parts outside the CDR3, is DVKVTQSSRYLVKRTGEKVFLECVQDMDHENMFWYRQDPGLGLRLIYFSYDVKMKEKGDIPEGYSVSREKKERFSLILESASTNQTSMYLCASSRLSSYEQYFGPGTRLTVT.